What follows are 2 T cell receptor beta chains derived from one specimen sequenced in a study of shared clonotypes between healthy human individuals. The protocol was immunoSEQ multiplex PCR, while the TCRdb copy is restricted to in-frame clones and leaves out a portion. The sample carries about 730,000 clones, around 70% recorded once. Input material: memory CD4+ T cells sorted from blood. The subset is: CD45RA-negative fraction. Receptor source: a woman between 25 and 40 years old in good health.

About this clone: Distinct nucleotide sequences in the sample also encode this CDR3. The chain uses TRBV28 and TRBJ1-5, with 9 bases identical to TRBD1. The CDR3 is 14 residues long. CDR1 is MDHEN and CDR2 is SYDVKM in the germline V gene. The V and J ends lost 9 bases and 6 bases, in that order; junction bases with no gene match: 9. The CDR3 DNA follows: TGTGCCAGTCGGGACAGGGAAAGGAGTCAGCCCCAGCATTTT. Its translation is CASRDRERSQPQHF.

The rearrangement joins TRBV10-2 to TRBJ1-3; D is ambiguous. Trimming pared 5 bases from V and 0 bases from J, leaving 8 bases between. The CDR3 contains 14 residues. CDR1 WSHSY and CDR2 SAAADI come from the germline V gene. DNA of the CDR3: TGCGCCAGCAGTATCCAAAGCTCTGGAAACACCATATATTTT. Translating gives CASSIQSSGNTIYF.